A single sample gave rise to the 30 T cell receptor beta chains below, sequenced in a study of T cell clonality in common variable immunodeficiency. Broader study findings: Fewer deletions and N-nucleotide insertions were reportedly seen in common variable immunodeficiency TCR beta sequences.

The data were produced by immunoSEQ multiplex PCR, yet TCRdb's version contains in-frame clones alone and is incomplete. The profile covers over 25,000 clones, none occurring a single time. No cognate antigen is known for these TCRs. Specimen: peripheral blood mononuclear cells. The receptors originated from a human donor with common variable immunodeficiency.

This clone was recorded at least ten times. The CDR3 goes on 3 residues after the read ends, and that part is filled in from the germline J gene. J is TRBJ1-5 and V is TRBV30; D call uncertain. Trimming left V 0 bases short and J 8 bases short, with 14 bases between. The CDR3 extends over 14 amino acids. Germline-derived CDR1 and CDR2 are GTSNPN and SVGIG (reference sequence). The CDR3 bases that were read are TGTGCCTGGAGTGTTGCAGGCGGGAGGGAGCCC. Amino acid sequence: CAWSVAGGREP. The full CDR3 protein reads CAWSVAGGREPQHF.

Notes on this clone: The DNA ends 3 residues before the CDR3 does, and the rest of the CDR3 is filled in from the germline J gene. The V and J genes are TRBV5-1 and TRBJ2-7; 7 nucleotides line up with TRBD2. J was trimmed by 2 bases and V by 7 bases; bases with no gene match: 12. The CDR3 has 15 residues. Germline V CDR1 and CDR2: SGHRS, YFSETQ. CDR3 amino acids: CASGNPSGATYEQYF. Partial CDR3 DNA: TGCGCCAGCGGGAACCCGAGCGGGGCAACCTACGAG. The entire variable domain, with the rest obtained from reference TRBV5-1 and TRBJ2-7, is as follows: KAGVTQTPRYLIKTRGQQVTLSCSPISGHRSVSWYQQTPGQGLQFLFEYFSETQRNKGNFPGRFSGRQFSNSRSEMNVSTLELGDSALYLCASGNPSGATYEQYFGPGTRLTVT.

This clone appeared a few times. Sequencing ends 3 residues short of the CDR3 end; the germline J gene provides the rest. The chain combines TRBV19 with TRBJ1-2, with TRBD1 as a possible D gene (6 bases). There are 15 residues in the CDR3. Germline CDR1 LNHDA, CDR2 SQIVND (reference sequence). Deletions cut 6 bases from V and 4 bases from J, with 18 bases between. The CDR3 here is CASSQIGGGGYGYTF. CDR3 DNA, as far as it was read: TGTGCCAGTAGCCAAATAGGGGGGGGAGGCTATGGC.

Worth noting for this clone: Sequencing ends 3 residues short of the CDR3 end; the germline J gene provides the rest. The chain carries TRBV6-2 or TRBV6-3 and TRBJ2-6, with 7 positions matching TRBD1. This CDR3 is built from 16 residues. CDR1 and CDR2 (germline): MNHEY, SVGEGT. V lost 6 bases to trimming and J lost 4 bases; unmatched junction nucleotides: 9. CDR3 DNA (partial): TGTGCCAGCAGACCCGTTGACAGGGCCGGGGCCAACGTC. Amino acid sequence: CASRPVDRAGANV. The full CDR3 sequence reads CASRPVDRAGANVLTF.

CDR3 DNA (partial): TGTGCCAGCAGAGAACCGGGTAACGATCAGCCC. It translates to CASREPGNDQP. Given in full, the CDR3 is CASREPGNDQPQHF. This chain joins TRBV7-2 and TRBJ1-5; D ambiguous. The read comes to an end 3 residues before the CDR3 does, leaving the germline J gene to fill in the end. Per germline, CDR1 SGHTA and CDR2 FQGNSA. CDR3 length: 14 amino acids. The V end lost 6 bases, the J end lost 5 bases, and 14 bases lay between the germline ends.

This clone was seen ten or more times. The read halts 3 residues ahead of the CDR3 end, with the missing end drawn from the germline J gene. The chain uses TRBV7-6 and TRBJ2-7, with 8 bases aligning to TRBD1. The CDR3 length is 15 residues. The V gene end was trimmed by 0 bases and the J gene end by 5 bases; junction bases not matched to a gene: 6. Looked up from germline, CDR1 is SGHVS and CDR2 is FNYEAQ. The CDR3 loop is CASSLARQGRDEQYF. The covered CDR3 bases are TGTGCCAGCAGCTTAGCGCGACAGGGGAGAGACGAG.

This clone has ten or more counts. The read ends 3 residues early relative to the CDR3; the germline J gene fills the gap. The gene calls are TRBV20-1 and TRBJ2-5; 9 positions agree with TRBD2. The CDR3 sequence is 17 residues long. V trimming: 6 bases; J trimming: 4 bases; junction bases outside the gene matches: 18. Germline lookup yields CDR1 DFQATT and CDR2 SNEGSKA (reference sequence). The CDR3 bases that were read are TGCAGTGCCCCCCGCGGGGGGGCCAGTTTTTTGGGAGAGACC. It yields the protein CSAPRGGASFLGET. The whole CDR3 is CSAPRGGASFLGETQYF.

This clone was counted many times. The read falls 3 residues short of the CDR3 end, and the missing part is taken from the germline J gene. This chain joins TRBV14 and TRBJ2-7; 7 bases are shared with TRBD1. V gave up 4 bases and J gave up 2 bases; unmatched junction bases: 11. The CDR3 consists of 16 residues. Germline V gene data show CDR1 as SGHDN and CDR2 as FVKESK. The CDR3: CASSRGQAPTTYEQYF. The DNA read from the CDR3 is TGTGCCAGCAGCCGAGGACAGGCCCCCACTACCTACGAG.

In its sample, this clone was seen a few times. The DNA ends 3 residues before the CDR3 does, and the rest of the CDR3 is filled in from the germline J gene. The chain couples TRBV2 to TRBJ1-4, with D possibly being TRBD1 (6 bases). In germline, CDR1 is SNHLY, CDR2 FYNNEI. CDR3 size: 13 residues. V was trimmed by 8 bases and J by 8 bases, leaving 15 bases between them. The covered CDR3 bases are TGTGCCAGCCGGGAGGGGGGGAGAGAAAAA. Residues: CASREGGREK. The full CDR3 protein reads CASREGGREKLFF.

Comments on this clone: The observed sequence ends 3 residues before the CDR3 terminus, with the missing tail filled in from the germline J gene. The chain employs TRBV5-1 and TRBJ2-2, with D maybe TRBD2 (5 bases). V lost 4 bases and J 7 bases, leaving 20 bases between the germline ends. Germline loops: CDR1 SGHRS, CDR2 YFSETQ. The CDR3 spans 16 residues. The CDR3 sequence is CASSPDFAGRGGELFF. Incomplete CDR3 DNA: TGCGCCAGCAGCCCGGACTTTGCAGGAAGAGGCGGGGAG.

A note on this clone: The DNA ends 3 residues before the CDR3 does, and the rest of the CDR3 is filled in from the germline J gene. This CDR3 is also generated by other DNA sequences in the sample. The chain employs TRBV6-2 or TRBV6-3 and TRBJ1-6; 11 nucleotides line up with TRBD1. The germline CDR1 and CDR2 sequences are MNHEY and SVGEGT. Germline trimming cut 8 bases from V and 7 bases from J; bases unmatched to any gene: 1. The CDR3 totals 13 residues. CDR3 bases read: TGTGCCAGCCGGGACAGGGGGAATTCACCC. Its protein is CASRDRGNSP. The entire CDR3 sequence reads CASRDRGNSPLHF.

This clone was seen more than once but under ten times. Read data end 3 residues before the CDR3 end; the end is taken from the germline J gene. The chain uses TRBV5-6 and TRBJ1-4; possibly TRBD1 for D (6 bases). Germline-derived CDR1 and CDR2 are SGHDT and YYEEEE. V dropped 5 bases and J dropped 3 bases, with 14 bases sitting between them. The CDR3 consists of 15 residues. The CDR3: CASSSRQAPNEKLFF. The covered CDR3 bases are TGTGCCAGCAGTTCTCGACAGGCACCTAATGAAAAA.

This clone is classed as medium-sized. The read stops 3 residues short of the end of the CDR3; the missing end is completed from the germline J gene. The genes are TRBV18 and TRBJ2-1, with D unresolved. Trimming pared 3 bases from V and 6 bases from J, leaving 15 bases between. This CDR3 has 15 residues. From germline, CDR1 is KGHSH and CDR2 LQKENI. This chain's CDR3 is CASSPDIVVGNEQFF. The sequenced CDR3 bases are TGTGCCAGCTCACCCGACATTGTGGTGGGCAATGAG.

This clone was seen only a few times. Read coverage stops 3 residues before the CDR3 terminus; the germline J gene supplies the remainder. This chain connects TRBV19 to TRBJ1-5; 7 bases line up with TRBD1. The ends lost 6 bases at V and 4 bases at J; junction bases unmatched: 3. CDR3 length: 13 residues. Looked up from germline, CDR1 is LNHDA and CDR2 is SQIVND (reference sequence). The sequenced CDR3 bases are TGTGCCAGTAGGATACAGGGGAATCAGCCC. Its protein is CASRIQGNQP. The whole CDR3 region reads CASRIQGNQPQHF. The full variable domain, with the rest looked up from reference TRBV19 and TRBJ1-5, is DGGITQSPKYLFRKEGQNVTLSCEQNLNHDAMYWYRQDPGQGLRLIYYSQIVNDFQKGDIAEGYSVSREKKESFPLTVTSAQKNPTAFYLCASRIQGNQPQHFGDGTRLSIL.

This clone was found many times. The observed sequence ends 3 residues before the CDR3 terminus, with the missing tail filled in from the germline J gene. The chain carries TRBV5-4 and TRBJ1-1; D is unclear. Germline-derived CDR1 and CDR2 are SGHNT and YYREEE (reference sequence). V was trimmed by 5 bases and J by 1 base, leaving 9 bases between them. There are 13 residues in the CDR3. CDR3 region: CASSYDKNTEAFF. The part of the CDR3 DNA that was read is TGTGCCAGCAGTTATGACAAGAACACTGAA.

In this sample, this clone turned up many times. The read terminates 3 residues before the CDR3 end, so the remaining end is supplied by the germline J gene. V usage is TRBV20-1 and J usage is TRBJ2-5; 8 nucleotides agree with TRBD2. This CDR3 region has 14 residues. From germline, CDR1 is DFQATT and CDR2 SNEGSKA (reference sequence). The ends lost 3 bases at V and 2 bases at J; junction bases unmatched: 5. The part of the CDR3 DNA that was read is TGCAGTGCTAGTTTGGCGGGGGGACAAGAGACC. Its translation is CSASLAGGQET. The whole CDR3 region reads CSASLAGGQETQYF.

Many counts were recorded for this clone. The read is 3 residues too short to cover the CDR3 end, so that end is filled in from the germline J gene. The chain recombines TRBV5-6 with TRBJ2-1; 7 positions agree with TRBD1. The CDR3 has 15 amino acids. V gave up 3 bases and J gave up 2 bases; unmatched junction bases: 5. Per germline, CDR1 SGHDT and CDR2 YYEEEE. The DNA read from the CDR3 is TGTGCCAGCAGCTCGGACAGGCGACCCTACAATGAG. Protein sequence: CASSSDRRPYNE. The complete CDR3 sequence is CASSSDRRPYNEQFF.

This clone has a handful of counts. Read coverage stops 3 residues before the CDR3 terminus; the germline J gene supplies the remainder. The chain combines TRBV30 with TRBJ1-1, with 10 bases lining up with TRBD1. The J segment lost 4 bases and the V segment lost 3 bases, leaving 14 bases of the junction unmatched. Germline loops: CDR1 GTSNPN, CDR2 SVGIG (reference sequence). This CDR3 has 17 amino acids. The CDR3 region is CAWRRGQGRGRGTEAFF. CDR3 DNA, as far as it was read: TGTGCCTGGAGACGGGGACAGGGGCGGGGGAGGGGCACTGAA.

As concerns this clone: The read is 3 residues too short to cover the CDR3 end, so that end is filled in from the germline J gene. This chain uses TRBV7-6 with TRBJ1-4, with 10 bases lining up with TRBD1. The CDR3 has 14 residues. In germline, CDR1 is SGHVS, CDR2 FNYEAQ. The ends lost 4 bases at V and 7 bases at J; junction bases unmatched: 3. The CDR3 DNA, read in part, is TGTGCCAGCAGCTCCCGGGACAGGGGTGAAAAA. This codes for CASSSRDRGEK. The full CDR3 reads CASSSRDRGEKLFF.

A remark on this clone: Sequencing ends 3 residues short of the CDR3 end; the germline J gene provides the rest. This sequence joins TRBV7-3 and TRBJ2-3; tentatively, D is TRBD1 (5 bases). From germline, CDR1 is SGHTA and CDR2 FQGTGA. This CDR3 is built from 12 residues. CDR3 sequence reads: CASSGASDTQYF. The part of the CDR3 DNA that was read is TGTGCCAGCAGCGGGGCGAGTGACACG.

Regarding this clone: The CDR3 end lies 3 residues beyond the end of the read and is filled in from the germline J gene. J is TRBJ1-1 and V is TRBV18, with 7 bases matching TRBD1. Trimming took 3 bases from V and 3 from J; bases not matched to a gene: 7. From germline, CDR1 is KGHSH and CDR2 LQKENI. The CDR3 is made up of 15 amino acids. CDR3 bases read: TGTGCCAGCTCACCCGTTCAAACAGGGGACACTGAA. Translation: CASSPVQTGDTE. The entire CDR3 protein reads CASSPVQTGDTEAFF.

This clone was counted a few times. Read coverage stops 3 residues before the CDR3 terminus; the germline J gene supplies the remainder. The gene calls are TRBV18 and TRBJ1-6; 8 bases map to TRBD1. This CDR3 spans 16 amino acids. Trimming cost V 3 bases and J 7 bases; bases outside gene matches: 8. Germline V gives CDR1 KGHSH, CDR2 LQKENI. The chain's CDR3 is CASSPSSDRENSPLHF. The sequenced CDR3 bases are TGTGCCAGCTCACCCTCATCGGACAGGGAAAATTCACCC.

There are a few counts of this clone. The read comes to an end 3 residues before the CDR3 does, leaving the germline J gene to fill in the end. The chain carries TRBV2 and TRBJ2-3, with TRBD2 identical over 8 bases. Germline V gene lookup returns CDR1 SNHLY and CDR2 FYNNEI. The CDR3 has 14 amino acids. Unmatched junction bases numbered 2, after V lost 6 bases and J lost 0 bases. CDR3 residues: CASRSGGSTDTQYF. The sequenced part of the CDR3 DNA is TGTGCCAGCAGATCGGGGGGGAGCACAGATACG. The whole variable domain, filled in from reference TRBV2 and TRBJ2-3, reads EPEVTQTPSHQVTQMGQEVILRCVPISNHLYFYWYRQILGQKVEFLVSFYNNEISEKSEIFDDQFSVERPDGSNFTLKIRSTKLEDSAMYFCASRSGGSTDTQYFGPGTRLTVL.

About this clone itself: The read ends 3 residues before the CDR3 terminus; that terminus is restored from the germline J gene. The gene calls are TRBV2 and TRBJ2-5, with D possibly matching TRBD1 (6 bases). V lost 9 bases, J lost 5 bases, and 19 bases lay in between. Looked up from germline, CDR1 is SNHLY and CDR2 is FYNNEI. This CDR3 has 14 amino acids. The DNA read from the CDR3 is TGTGCCAGTGGGTCCGGGACAAGGGGCGAGACC. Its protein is CASGSGTRGET. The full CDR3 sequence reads CASGSGTRGETQYF.

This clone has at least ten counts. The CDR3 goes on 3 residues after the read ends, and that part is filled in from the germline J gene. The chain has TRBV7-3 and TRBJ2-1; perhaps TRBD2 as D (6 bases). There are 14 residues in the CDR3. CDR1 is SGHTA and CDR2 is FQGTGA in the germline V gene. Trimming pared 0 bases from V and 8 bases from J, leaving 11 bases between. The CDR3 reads CASSLTSGVHEQFF. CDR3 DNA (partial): TGTGCCAGCAGCTTAACGTCGGGGGTCCATGAG.

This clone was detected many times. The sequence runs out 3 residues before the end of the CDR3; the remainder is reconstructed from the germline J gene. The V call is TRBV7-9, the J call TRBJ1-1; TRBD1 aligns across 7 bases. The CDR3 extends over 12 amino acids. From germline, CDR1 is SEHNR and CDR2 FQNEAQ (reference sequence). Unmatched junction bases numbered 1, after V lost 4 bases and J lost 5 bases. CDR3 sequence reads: CASSWDRTEAFF. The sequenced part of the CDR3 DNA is TGTGCCAGCAGCTGGGACAGAACTGAA.

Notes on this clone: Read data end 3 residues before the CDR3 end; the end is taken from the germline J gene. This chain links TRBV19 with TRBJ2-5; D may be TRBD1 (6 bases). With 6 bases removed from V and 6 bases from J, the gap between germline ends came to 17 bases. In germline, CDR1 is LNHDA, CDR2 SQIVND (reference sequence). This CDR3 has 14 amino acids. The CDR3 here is CASSQGFGIKTQYF. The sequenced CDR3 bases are TGTGCCAGTAGCCAGGGGTTTGGCATCAAGACC.

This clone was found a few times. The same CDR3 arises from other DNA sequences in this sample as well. The CDR3 region is CASSIRQGRANEQFF. The part of the CDR3 DNA that was read is TGTGCCAGTAGTATTCGACAGGGTAGGGCCAATGAG. The V gene is TRBV19, the J gene TRBJ2-1; 7 bases map to TRBD1. The read stops 3 residues short of the end of the CDR3; the missing end is completed from the germline J gene. The CDR3 has 15 amino acids. From germline, CDR1 is LNHDA and CDR2 SQIVND (reference sequence). J lost 6 bases, V lost 3 bases, and 8 bases had no gene match.

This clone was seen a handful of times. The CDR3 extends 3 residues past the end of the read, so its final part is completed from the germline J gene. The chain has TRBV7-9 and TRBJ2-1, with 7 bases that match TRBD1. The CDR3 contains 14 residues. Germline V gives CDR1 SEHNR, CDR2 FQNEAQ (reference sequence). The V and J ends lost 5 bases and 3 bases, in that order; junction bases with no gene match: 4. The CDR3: CASSDRDSYNEQFF. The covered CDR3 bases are TGTGCCAGCAGCGACCGGGACAGCTACAATGAG.

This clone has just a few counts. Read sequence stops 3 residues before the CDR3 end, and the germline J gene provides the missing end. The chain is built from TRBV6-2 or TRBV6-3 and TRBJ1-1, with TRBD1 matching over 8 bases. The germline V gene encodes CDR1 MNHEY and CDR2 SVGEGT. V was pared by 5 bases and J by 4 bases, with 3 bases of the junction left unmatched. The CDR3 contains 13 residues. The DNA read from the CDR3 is TGTGCCAGCAGTCCCGGACAGGGCACTGAA. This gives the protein CASSPGQGTE. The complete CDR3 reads CASSPGQGTEAFF.